Presented here are 14 T cell receptor beta chains from one specimen sequenced in a study of blood T cell repertoires in COVID-19. The data were produced by immunoSEQ multiplex PCR, yet TCRdb's version contains in-frame clones alone and is incomplete. The sample has under 300,000 clones; almost 90% are singletons. Source material: peripheral blood. The source is a woman aged 55-70 years with COVID-19, enrolled during active disease.

The DNA for the CDR3 is TGTGCCAGCAGCCAGGGATCCGGGACAGGGGGCAATCAGCCCCAGCATTTT. Its translation: CASSQGSGTGGNQPQHF. V is TRBV7-9 and J is TRBJ1-5; TRBD1 matches 10 bases. Germline V gene sequence: CDR1 SEHNR, CDR2 FQNEAQ (reference sequence). Trimming cost V 5 bases and J 2 bases; bases outside gene matches: 9. The CDR3 contains 17 residues.

V usage is TRBV7-2 and J usage is TRBJ2-3, with 12 bases fitting TRBD2. This CDR3 spans 18 amino acids. With 1 base clipped from V and 2 bases from J, the junction kept 7 bases outside the gene matches. Germline V CDR1 and CDR2: SGHTA, FQGNSA. CDR3 sequence reads: CASSLVGLAGGVTDTQYF. The DNA of the CDR3 is TGTGCCAGCAGCTTAGTGGGGCTAGCGGGGGGGGTCACAGATACGCAGTATTTT.

This clone occurred once. This chain uses TRBV7-9 with TRBJ1-6, with TRBD1 as a possible D gene (5 bases). Germline V lookup: CDR1 SEHNR, CDR2 FQNEAQ (reference sequence). The V end lost 5 bases, the J end lost 9 bases, and 17 bases lay between the germline ends. The CDR3 has 15 residues. The CDR3 protein is CASSLSTQGSSPLHF. CDR3 bases: TGTGCCAGCAGCCTAAGTACTCAGGGAAGTTCACCCCTCCACTTT.

This chain links TRBV7-9 with TRBJ2-3; 7 nucleotides line up with TRBD2. The junction had 9 bases not matched to a gene; V was cut back by 5 bases and J by 4 bases. CDR3 length equals 15 residues. The V gene's germline CDR1 is SEHNR and CDR2 FQNEAQ (reference sequence). The CDR3 loop is CASSTGGNRADTQYF. CDR3 in DNA: TGTGCCAGCAGCACCGGGGGGAACCGCGCAGATACGCAGTATTTT.

This clone was observed once. V is TRBV7-9 and J is TRBJ1-1, with no clear D. The CDR3 loop spans 13 amino acids. The ends were cut back, 3 bases at V and 3 bases at J, with 8 bases in the middle. Per germline, CDR1 SEHNR and CDR2 FQNEAQ (reference sequence). This CDR3 reads CASSFSVDTEAFF. CDR3 bases: TGTGCCAGCAGCTTCAGCGTGGACACTGAAGCTTTCTTT.

The genes are TRBV10-3 and TRBJ2-7, with 8 positions matching TRBD2. The CDR3 runs to 14 residues. The junction had 11 bases not matched to a gene; V was cut back by 7 bases and J by 6 bases. CDR1 is ENHRY and CDR2 is SYGVKD in the germline V gene. The CDR3 DNA sequence: TGTGCCATCAATACTAGCGGCTTGGGGGGCGAGCAGTACTTC. Its translation: CAINTSGLGGEQYF.

The rearrangement uses TRBV7-3 and TRBJ1-1; no firm D call. Germline V lookup: CDR1 SGHTA, CDR2 FQGTGA. This CDR3 comprises 15 residues. Trimming removed 4 bases at V and 5 bases at J, with 17 bases between. The CDR3 here is CASSSTSTGMTEAFF. CDR3 coding DNA: TGTGCCAGCAGCTCCACTTCGACCGGGATGACTGAAGCTTTCTTT.

This rearrangement joins TRBV30 to TRBJ1-2; D is unclear. Germline V lookup: CDR1 GTSNPN, CDR2 SVGIG (reference sequence). Deletions cut 2 bases from V and 4 bases from J, with 8 bases between. There are 12 residues in the CDR3. The CDR3 here is CAWSTRGYGYTF. CDR3 bases: TGTGCCTGGAGTACGCGAGGCTATGGCTACACCTTC.

This sequence joins TRBV7-9 and TRBJ2-7; D gene unclear. CDR3 length: 11 residues. From germline, CDR1 is SEHNR and CDR2 FQNEAQ (reference sequence). V dropped 4 bases and J dropped 6 bases, with 7 bases sitting between them. The CDR3 spells CASSSLREQYF. CDR3 DNA: TGTGCCAGCAGCTCCCTGCGCGAGCAGTACTTC.

This clone was recorded only once. J is TRBJ1-3 and V is TRBV6-1; 8 bases are shared with TRBD1. V lost 1 base, J lost 2 bases, and 1 base stayed unmatched. CDR3 size: 15 residues. Per the germline V gene, CDR1 is MNHNS and CDR2 is SASEGT. CDR3 sequence reads: CASSEGTGTGNTIYF. The CDR3, as DNA: TGTGCCAGCAGTGAAGGGACAGGGACTGGAAACACCATATATTTT.

This chain uses TRBV5-1 with TRBJ1-4; tentatively, D is TRBD1 (6 bases). V gave up 4 bases and J gave up 8 bases, with 18 bases separating them. The CDR3 length is 15 residues. Germline lookup yields CDR1 SGHRS and CDR2 YFSETQ. This chain's CDR3 is CASSLVPGQKEKLFF. The CDR3 nucleotides are TGCGCCAGCAGCCTGGTACCTGGACAGAAAGAAAAACTGTTTTTT.

The chain uses TRBV30 and TRBJ1-2, with 8 bases matching TRBD1. V shed 2 bases, J shed 6 bases, and the junction held 5 bases outside the gene matches. The CDR3 sequence is 13 residues long. Per germline, CDR1 GTSNPN and CDR2 SVGIG (reference sequence). The CDR3: CAWSTDRGNGYTF. In DNA, the CDR3 is TGTGCCTGGAGTACTGACAGGGGAAATGGCTACACCTTC.

This rearrangement joins TRBV5-1 to TRBJ2-7; D is possibly TRBD2 (5 bases). Germline V gene sequence: CDR1 SGHRS, CDR2 YFSETQ. This CDR3 is 13 amino acids long. The germline V and J ends were trimmed by 3 bases and 0 bases, with 7 bases remaining between them. CDR3 sequence (DNA): TGCGCCAGCAGCTCGGGGAGCTCCTACGAGCAGTACTTC. It is translated as CASSSGSSYEQYF.

The chain employs TRBV5-4 and TRBJ2-3, with 14 bases lining up with TRBD2. Germline values: CDR1 SGHNT, CDR2 YYREEE (reference sequence). The J segment lost 2 bases and the V segment lost 3 bases, leaving 5 bases of the junction unmatched. The CDR3 is 17 residues long. The CDR3 nucleotides read TGTGCCAGCAGCTCCCGACTAGCGGGGGGGGTCACAGATACGCAGTATTTT. Amino acid sequence: CASSSRLAGGVTDTQYF.